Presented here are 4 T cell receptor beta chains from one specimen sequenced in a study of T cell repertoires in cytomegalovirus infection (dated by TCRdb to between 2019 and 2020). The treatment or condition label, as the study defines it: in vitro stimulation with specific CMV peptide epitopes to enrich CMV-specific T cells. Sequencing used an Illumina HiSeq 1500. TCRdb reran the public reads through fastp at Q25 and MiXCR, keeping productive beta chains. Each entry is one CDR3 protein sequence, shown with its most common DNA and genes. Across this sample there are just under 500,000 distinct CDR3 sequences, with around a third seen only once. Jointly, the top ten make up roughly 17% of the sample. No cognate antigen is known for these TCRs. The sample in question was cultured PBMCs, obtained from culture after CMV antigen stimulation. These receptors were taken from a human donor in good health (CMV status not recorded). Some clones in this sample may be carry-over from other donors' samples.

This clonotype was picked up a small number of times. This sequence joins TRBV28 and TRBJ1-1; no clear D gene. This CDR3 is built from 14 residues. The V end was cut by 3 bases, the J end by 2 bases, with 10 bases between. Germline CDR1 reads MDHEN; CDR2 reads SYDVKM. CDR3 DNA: TGTGCCAGCAGTTTTCCGAGGGTAAACACTGAAGCTTTCTTT. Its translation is CASSFPRVNTEAFF.

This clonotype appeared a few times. The DNA of the CDR3 is TGTGCCAGCAGCTTTCTAGCACAGAAGAAAGTGCAGTACTTC. It specifies CASSFLAQKKVQYF. The rearrangement links TRBV11-2 to TRBJ2-7; tentative D call: TRBD2 (5 bases). This CDR3 is built from 14 residues. V lost 3 bases to trimming and J lost 9 bases, with 18 bases between them. Germline loops: CDR1 SGHAT, CDR2 FQNNGV.

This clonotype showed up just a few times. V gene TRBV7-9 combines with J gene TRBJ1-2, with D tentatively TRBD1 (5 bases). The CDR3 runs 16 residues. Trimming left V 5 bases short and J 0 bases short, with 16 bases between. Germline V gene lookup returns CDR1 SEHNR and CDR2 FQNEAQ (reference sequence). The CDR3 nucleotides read TGTGCCAGCAGCCCCCGAAATGGGGCGGCTAACTATGGCTACACCTTC. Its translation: CASSPRNGAANYGYTF.

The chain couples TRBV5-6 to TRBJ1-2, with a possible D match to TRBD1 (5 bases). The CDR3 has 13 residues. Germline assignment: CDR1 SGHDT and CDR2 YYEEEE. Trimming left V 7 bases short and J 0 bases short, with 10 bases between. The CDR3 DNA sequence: TGTGCCAGCTCTGAGGGGACTAACTATGGCTACACCTTC. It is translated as CASSEGTNYGYTF.